These 9 T cell receptor beta chains originate from one sample sequenced in a study of OX40 agonist ivuxolimab in advanced cancers. This table comes from immunoSEQ multiplex PCR, and its TCRdb copy is limited to in-frame clones, with some not included. The sample lists 60,000 or so clones; less than 85% were seen once. The sample here was CD4+ or CD8+ T cells sorted from blood, taken in a trial of the OX40 agonist ivuxolimab. All receptors come from an adult with an advanced solid tumor such as melanoma, head and neck, liver or kidney cancer.

The chain is built from TRBV11-1 and TRBJ2-7; the match to TRBD2 covers 7 bases. V was clipped by 11 bases and J by 0 bases; unmatched bases: 10. The CDR3 covers 14 residues. The germline CDR1 and CDR2 sequences are SGHAT and FQDESV (reference sequence). The CDR3 coding sequence is TGTGCCGCCAGGGAGGGAGGACTCTCCTACGAGCAGTACTTC. Its translation: CAAREGGLSYEQYF.

The chain links TRBV6-1 to TRBJ1-6, with 7 bases identical to TRBD1. The CDR3 runs to 17 residues. V lost 1 base, J lost 2 bases, and 5 bases stayed unmatched. Per germline, CDR1 MNHNS and CDR2 SASEGT. The DNA of the CDR3 is TGTGCCAGCAGTGAAGGAATCAGGGGGACCTATAATTCACCCCTCCACTTT. It translates to CASSEGIRGTYNSPLHF.

The CDR3 is CATSTGGQETQYF. CDR3 coding DNA: TGTGCCACCAGCACCGGGGGGCAAGAGACCCAGTACTTC. The rearrangement uses TRBV15 and TRBJ2-5; 7 bases line up with TRBD2. This CDR3 contains 13 residues. J was trimmed by 2 bases and V by 4 bases; bases with no gene match: 1. Germline-derived CDR1 and CDR2 are LNHNV and YYDKDF (reference sequence).

The chain couples TRBV27 to TRBJ1-6; D possibly corresponds to TRBD1 (6 bases). This CDR3 has 15 amino acids. The germline CDR1 and CDR2 sequences are MNHEY and SMNVEV (reference sequence). With 3 bases removed from V and 6 bases from J, the gap between germline ends came to 12 bases. CDR3 sequence (DNA): TGTGCCAGCAGTTTCGCGGGGGCCGGTAATTCACCCCTCCACTTT. Its translation: CASSFAGAGNSPLHF.

In this sample, this clone turned up once. The chain links TRBV6-6 to TRBJ2-2; no clear D. In germline, CDR1 is MNHNY, CDR2 SVGAGI (reference sequence). V dropped 6 bases and J dropped 2 bases, with 13 bases sitting between them. This CDR3 region has 15 residues. The CDR3 is CASRLENLNTGELFF. CDR3 DNA sequence: TGTGCCAGCAGATTAGAGAACCTCAACACCGGGGAGCTGTTTTTT.

This clone was detected only once. This chain uses TRBV6-6 with TRBJ1-2; 7 bases map to TRBD1. Trimming removed 4 bases from V and 8 bases from J; junction bases left unmatched: 13. Per the germline V gene, CDR1 is MNHNY and CDR2 is SVGAGI (reference sequence). This CDR3 has 15 amino acids. CDR3 sequence (DNA): TGTGCCAGCAGTTCGACGACAGGGCGGAGGCGGGGCTACACCTTC. Translation: CASSSTTGRRRGYTF.

Only one count was recorded for this clone. This chain links TRBV11-2 with TRBJ2-1, with a possible D match to TRBD1 (6 bases). Germline assignment: CDR1 SGHAT and CDR2 FQNNGV. The CDR3 covers 16 residues. V was clipped by 1 base and J by 1 base, with 11 bases between them. CDR3 DNA: TGTGCCAGCAGCTTAGTCAGGGGAACGTCCTACAATGAGCAGTTCTTC. Its protein product is CASSLVRGTSYNEQFF.

As for this clone: Compared with germline, one end of the junction differs, possibly owing to a read error. This rearrangement joins TRBV19 to TRBJ2-5; D possibly corresponds to TRBD2 (6 bases). Germline CDR1 LNHDA, CDR2 SQIVND (reference sequence). CDR3 length equals 14 residues. The CDR3, as DNA: TGTGCCAGTAGTATAGAAGCGGGCCAAGGGACCCAGTACTTC. Translation: CASSIEAGQGTQYF.

This clone was counted a few times. V and J are TRBV5-1 and TRBJ2-7; 9 positions match TRBD1. Germline assignment: CDR1 SGHRS and CDR2 YFSETQ. This CDR3 contains 13 residues. The J segment lost 6 bases and the V segment lost 4 bases, leaving 5 bases of the junction unmatched. CDR3 sequence: CASSLGQGPEQYF. DNA of the CDR3: TGCGCCAGCAGCCTGGGACAGGGTCCCGAGCAGTACTTC.